This T cell receptor beta chain was sequenced in a study of cytomegalovirus exposure and HLA in healthy donors. PCR was performed using 60 Vbeta and 13 Jbeta primers. This table comes from immunoSEQ multiplex PCR, and its TCRdb copy is limited to in-frame clones, with some not included. Among around 67,000 clones listed, 75% to 85% were seen once. This CDR3 has 13 residues. Trimming at V came to 2 bases and at J to 8 bases, leaving 3 bases not matched to a gene. From germline, CDR1 is SQVTM and CDR2 ANQGSEA. In this sample, this clone turned up once. The TCR originated in a man aged 18 to 30 in good health and CMV-seropositive. Sample: PBMCs. This chain joins TRBV29-1 and TRBJ2-1, with TRBD1 identical over 10 bases. This chain's CDR3 is CSVEWTGGYEQFF. In DNA form, the CDR3 reads TGCAGCGTTGAATGGACAGGGGGTTATGAGCAGTTCTTC.